Included here is one T cell receptor beta chain sequence, with context. Germline CDR1 reads SNHLY; CDR2 reads FYNNEI. V lost 8 bases and J lost 9; bases outside the gene matches: 9. CDR3 length equals 13 residues. This sample was included in a study of T cell changes during pregnancy in multiple sclerosis. Assay used: immunoSEQ multiplex PCR; TCRdb lists only in-frame clones, some missing. The sample includes about 81,000 clones, roughly 93% of them seen just once. This specimen consisted of peripheral blood, obtained in the third trimester of pregnancy. The chain joins TRBV2 to TRBJ2-1, with TRBD1 identical over 8 bases. The receptor was isolated from a female donor in good health, enrolled as a control in a pregnancy study. CDR3 loop: CASLPTGAGEQFF. DNA of the CDR3: TGTGCCAGCCTTCCGACAGGGGCAGGTGAGCAGTTCTTC.